The text below deals with one TCR beta chain. The junction shows a germline mismatch at one end, possibly a read error. Each CDR3 protein gets one entry after TCRdb re-called the 5' RACE reads with MiXCR. The sample contains over 50,000 distinct CDR3 sequences, roughly 22% of which appear only once. The CDR3 loop spans 14 amino acids. Germline V gene lookup returns CDR1 DFQATT and CDR2 SNEGSKA (reference sequence). Sequencing was done on a sample of tumor-infiltrating naive CD4+ T cells sorted from the breast tumor. The subset: naive CD4+ T cells, CD4+CD45RA+CD25-. The receptor was isolated from a female donor with breast cancer. The rearrangement joins TRBV20-1 to TRBJ2-1, with 7 nucleotides matching TRBD2. The CDR3 sequence is CSAMPGGSRPPPLF. Here the CDR3 DNA reads TGCAGTGCTATGCCTGGCGGGAGCCGCCCCCCTCCTCTCTTC.